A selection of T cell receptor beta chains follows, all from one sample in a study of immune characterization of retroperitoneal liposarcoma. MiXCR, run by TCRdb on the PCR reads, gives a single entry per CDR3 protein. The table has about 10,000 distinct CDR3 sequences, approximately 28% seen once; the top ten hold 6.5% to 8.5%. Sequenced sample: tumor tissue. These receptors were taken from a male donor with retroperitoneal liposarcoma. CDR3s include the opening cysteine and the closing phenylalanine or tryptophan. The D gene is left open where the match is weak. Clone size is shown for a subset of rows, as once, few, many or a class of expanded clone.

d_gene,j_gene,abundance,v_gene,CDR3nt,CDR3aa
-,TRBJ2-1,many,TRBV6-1,TGTGCCAGCAGAGACACTCATAGGGGGCGGGGGGACTACAATGAGCAGTTCTTC,CASRDTHRGRGDYNEQFF
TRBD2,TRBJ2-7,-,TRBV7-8,TGTGCCAGCAGCTTATTAGCGGGGGGACTCTCCTACGAGCAGTACTTC,CASSLLAGGLSYEQYF
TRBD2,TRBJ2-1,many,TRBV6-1,TGTGCCAGCAGTTCGGGACTAGCGGCGTCCTACGAGCAGTTCTTC,CASSSGLAASYEQFF
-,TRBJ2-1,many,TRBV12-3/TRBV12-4,TGTGCCAGCAGGCCGGGAAAGGCAGGGGGGTGGTTCGAGCAGTTCTTC,CASRPGKAGGWFEQFF
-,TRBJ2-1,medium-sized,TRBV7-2,TGTGCCAGCAGTTCGGACAGAAGCTTAGCGTTAAACATTCAGTTCTTC,CASSSDRSLALNIQFF
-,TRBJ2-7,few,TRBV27,TGTGCCAGCAGTCCTAGGGGCTTCTACAATGAGCAGTACTTC,CASSPRGFYNEQYF
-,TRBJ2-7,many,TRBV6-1,TGTGCCAGCCGCCATGGTTCCTACGAGCAGTACTTC,CASRHGSYEQYF
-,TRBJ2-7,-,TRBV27,TGTGCCAGCAGTTTCAACACCCACAAGAACTCCTACGAGCAGTACTTC,CASSFNTHKNSYEQYF
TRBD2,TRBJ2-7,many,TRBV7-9,TGTGCCAGCAGCTTAGGCGGGAGCCGGTACTACGAGCAGTACTTC,CASSLGGSRYYEQYF
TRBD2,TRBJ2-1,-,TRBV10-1,TGCGCCAGCATCAACGCCGGGGCTAGCGGGAATGAGCAGTTCTTC,CASINAGASGNEQFF
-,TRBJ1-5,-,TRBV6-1,TGTGCCAGCAGTAATCAGCCCCAGCATTTT,CASSNQPQHF
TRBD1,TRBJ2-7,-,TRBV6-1,TGTGCCAGCAGTGAAGGGACAGGGGGCTCCTACGAGCAGTACTTC,CASSEGTGGSYEQYF
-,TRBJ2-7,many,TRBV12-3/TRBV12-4,TGTGCCACCGCCCAGACGACAGTCTACGAGCAGTACTTC,CATAQTTVYEQYF
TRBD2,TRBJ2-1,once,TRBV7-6,TGTGCCAGCAGCGCCACTAGCGGGGGTTACAATGAGCAGTTCTTC,CASSATSGGYNEQFF
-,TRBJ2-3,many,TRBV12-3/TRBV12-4,TGTGCCAGCAGTGGGGCCAGGGGGGGGACGCAGTATTTT,CASSGARGGTQYF
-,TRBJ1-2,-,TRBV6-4,TGTGCCAGCAGTCGCCTCGGCGGATCTAACTATGGCTACACCTTC,CASSRLGGSNYGYTF
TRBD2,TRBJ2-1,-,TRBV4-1,TGCGCCAGCAGCCAAGATGCTTCTAGCGGGGGGACCCAGTTCTTC,CASSQDASSGGTQFF
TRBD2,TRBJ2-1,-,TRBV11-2,TGTGCCAGCGCCGGTCCGCGGGGGGTTTGGGAGCAGTTCTTC,CASAGPRGVWEQFF
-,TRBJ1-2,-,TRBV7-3,TGTGCCAGCAGCCCCGGGGGGGGGCGCCTCCTGGGCGGCTACACCTTC,CASSPGGGRLLGGYTF
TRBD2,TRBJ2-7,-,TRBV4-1,TGCGCCAGCAGCCAAGATCGGGGGGGATTCGGTTACGAGCAGTACTTC,CASSQDRGGFGYEQYF
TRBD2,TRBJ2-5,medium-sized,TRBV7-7,TGTGCTAGCAGCTTAGATGCTAGCGGGAGGGCGAATGAGCAGTACTTC,CASSLDASGRANEQYF
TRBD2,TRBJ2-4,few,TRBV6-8,TGTGCCAGCAGTTACTCGGCTAGCGGGAGAAACATTCAGTACTTC,CASSYSASGRNIQYF
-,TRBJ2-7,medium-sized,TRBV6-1,TGTGCCAGCAAGTGGAACGACGGTACCTACGAGCAGTACTTC,CASKWNDGTYEQYF
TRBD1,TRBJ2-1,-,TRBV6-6,TGTGCCAGCAGTTACTCCGTTTCGGGACAGGGGTCAGAGCAGTTCTTC,CASSYSVSGQGSEQFF
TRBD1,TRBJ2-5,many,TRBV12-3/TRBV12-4,TGTGCCAGCATCCGGACAGGGGGCTTTGATGAGCAGTACTTC,CASIRTGGFDEQYF
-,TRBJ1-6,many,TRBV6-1,TGTGCCAGCAAGTTGATCCTAAAATCACCCCTCCACTTT,CASKLILKSPLHF
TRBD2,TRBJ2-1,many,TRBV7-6,TGTGCCAGCAGCTTCGGACTGAGTGGGGGGGAGACCCAGTTCTTC,CASSFGLSGGETQFF
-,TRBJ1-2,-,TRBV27,TGTGCCAGCTCCAGGGGTGGTGATGGCTACACCTTC,CASSRGGDGYTF
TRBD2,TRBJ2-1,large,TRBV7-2,TGTGCCAGCAGCGACGTAGCGGGAGGGCTTCAAGGAGAGACCCAGTTCTTC,CASSDVAGGLQGETQFF
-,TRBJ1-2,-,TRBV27,TGTGCCAGCAGTCTGGTAGGCTATGGCTACACCTTC,CASSLVGYGYTF
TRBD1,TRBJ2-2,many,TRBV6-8,TGTGCCAGCAGCCCTCCGGGACAGGGGGCGCTTATGGACACCGGGGAGCTGTTTTTT,CASSPPGQGALMDTGELFF
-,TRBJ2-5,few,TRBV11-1,TGTGCCAGCAGCTTACAAGGTGATCTCAGAAATGAGCAGTACTTC,CASSLQGDLRNEQYF
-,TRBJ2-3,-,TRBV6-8,TGTGCCAGCAGTTCCAATCCCACAGATACGCAGTATTTT,CASSSNPTDTQYF
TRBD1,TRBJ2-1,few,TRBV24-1,TGTGCCACCAGTGATCCCGGGACAGGGACCTACAATGAGCAGTTCTTC,CATSDPGTGTYNEQFF
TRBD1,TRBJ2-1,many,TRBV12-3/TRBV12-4,TGTGCCAGCAGCGTCCGCCCCCGGGACAGGGGCTCCCTGTCCAGCGCCTACGAGCAGTTCTTC,CASSVRPRDRGSLSSAYEQFF
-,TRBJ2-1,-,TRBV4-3,TGCGCCAGCAGCCCCCAGTGGGTCTCCTACAATGAGCAGTTCTTC,CASSPQWVSYNEQFF
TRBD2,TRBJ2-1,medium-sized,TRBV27,TGTGCCAGCAGTCCCGCTCGGACTAGCGGGACTCTGCTCTTC,CASSPARTSGTLLF
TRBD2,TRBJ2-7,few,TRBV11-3,TGTGCCAGCAGCCCCGGGGGGGCGGATGCCTACGAGCAGTACTTC,CASSPGGADAYEQYF
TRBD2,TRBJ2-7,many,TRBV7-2,TGTGCCAGCAGCCCAGATAGCGGGAGGTACAATGAGCAGTACTTC,CASSPDSGRYNEQYF
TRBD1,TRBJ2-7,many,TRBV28,TGTGCCAGCAGGGGAGGGGGACAGGGGGCAGGAGAGCAGTACTTC,CASRGGGQGAGEQYF
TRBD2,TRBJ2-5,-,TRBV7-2,TGTGCCAGCAGCTTAGTCGCTAGCGGGAGACTAGAGACCCAGTACTTC,CASSLVASGRLETQYF
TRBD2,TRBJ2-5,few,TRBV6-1,TGTGCCAGCAGTCGCCCCGGGGGGGCAGAGACCCAGTACTTC,CASSRPGGAETQYF
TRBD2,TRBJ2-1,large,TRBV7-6,TGTGCCAGCAGCTTAGAGGTGGTTCTAGCGGAACAGTTCTTC,CASSLEVVLAEQFF
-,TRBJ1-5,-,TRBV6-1,TGTGCCAGCAGTGTGGACGGGGGCAGCTATAGCAATCAGCCCCAGCATTTT,CASSVDGGSYSNQPQHF
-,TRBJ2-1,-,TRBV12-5,TGTGCCAGTTGTTTTGGGGCCTACAATGAGCAGTTCTTC,CASCFGAYNEQFF
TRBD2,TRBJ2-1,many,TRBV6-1,TGTGCCAGCAGTTCTAGCGGGGGCTACAATGAGCAGTTCTTC,CASSSSGGYNEQFF
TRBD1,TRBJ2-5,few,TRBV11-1,TGTGCCAGCAGCTTCGGGGACAGTTATTCGGAGACCCAGTACTTC,CASSFGDSYSETQYF
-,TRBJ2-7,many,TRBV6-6,TGTGCCAGCAGTTACGTCAACGAGCAGTACTTC,CASSYVNEQYF
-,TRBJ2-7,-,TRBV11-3,TGTGCCAGCAGCTTAGGCGGTATCTACGAGCAGTACTTC,CASSLGGIYEQYF
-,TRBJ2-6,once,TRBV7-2,TGTGCCAGCAGCGCCGGGACCCGGCTCTCAGTGCTGATCGGAAGAGCACACGTGACTTTC,CASSAGTRLSVLIGRAHVTF
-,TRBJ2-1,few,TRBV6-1,TGTGCCAGCAGTGAAGGGGGTGCCAAAAACATTCAGTTCTTC,CASSEGGAKNIQFF
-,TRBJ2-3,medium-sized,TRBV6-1,TGTGCCAGCAGTGAAGGTTGGGGATTCGGCACAGATACGCAGTATTTT,CASSEGWGFGTDTQYF
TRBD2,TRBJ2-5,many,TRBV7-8,TGTGCCAGCAGCTTAGCGACGGGGAGGGGAGAGACCCAGTACTTC,CASSLATGRGETQYF
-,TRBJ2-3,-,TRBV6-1,TGTGCCAGCAGTGATGAAGGAGCCTCCCCGAGGACGCAGTATTTT,CASSDEGASPRTQYF
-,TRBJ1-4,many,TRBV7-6,TGTGCCAGCAGCGGTGTATCCCTTCGGGAAAAACTGTTTTTT,CASSGVSLREKLFF
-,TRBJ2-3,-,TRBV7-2,TGTGCCAGCAGCCCAAGCCCAACCGATAGCACAGATGCGCAGTATTTT,CASSPSPTDSTDAQYF
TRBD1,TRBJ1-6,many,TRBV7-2,TGTGCCAGCAGCTTCAGGGGCCAGGGGGTAAGGTCACCCCTCCACTTT,CASSFRGQGVRSPLHF